In its sample, the clone carrying this TCR beta chain was seen many times. This entry belongs to a study of T cells in Graves' hyperthyroidism and ophthalmopathy. Amplification of TCR beta CDR3 regions used RNA as the template. With the HTBI primer set, the TCR CDR3 went through a first round of RT-PCR. TCRdb reprocessed the multiplex PCR reads with MiXCR, giving one entry per CDR3 protein. The table records a few hundred thousand distinct CDR3 sequences, approximately 15% of them present only once. Looked up from germline, CDR1 is MDHEN and CDR2 is SYDVKM. Trimming removed 6 bases from V and 7 bases from J, with 22 bases in between. There are 15 residues in the CDR3.

The clonotype originates from a young woman with Graves' hyperthyroidism. The gene calls are TRBV28 and TRBJ2-7; tentative D call: TRBD2 (6 bases). What was sequenced was blood. Written as DNA, the CDR3 is TGTGCCAGCAGGCCAGCCGGAGGGCGGCCTTGGGAGCAGTACTTC. Amino acid sequence: CASRPAGGRPWEQYF. The variable domain in full, with the rest retrieved from reference TRBV28 and TRBJ2-7, is DVKVTQSSRYLVKRTGEKVFLECVQDMDHENMFWYRQDPGLGLRLIYFSYDVKMKEKGDIPEGYSVSREKKERFSLILESASTNQTSMYLCASRPAGGRPWEQYFGPGTRLTVT.